Below, 2 T cell receptor beta chains from the same sample are listed, as sequenced in a study of T cell changes during pregnancy in multiple sclerosis. Profiling relied on immunoSEQ multiplex PCR, and the TCRdb table lists in-frame clones only, not all of them. This table has 40,000 or so clones, about 92% appearing once. Sequencing used CD8+ T cells from peripheral blood mononuclear cells, obtained before pregnancy. Receptors were obtained from a female donor with multiple sclerosis, enrolled in a pregnancy study.

The chain couples TRBV9 to TRBJ2-7; 9 bases map to TRBD1. The CDR3 runs to 17 residues. The germline V gene has CDR1 SGDLS and CDR2 YYNGEE. The J segment lost 2 bases and the V segment lost 3 bases, leaving 12 bases of the junction unmatched. This CDR3 is CASSGDRVGVPTYEQYF. The CDR3 DNA sequence: TGTGCCAGCAGCGGGGACAGGGTGGGGGTGCCAACCTACGAGCAGTACTTC.

In this sample, this clone turned up once. V is TRBV7-9 and J is TRBJ2-3, with TRBD1 as a possible D gene (5 bases). Trimming took off 5 bases at V and 1 base at J, with 13 bases between the two ends. The germline V gene encodes CDR1 SEHNR and CDR2 FQNEAQ (reference sequence). The CDR3 totals 15 residues. The CDR3 sequence: CASSHPLGGTDTQYF. The CDR3 DNA reads TGTGCCAGCAGCCATCCCCTAGGGGGCACAGATACGCAGTATTTT.